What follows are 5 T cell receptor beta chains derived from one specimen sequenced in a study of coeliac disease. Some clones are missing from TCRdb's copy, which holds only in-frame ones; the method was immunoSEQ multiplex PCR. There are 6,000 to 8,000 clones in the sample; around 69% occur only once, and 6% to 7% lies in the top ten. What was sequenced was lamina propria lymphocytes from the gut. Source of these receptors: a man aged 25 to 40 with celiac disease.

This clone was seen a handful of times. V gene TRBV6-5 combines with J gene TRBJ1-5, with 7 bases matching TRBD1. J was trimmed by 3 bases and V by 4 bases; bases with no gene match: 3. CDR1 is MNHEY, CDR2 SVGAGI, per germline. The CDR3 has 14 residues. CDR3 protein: CASSSTGDNQPQHF. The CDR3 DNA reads TGTGCCAGCAGTTCCACAGGGGACAATCAGCCCCAGCATTTT.

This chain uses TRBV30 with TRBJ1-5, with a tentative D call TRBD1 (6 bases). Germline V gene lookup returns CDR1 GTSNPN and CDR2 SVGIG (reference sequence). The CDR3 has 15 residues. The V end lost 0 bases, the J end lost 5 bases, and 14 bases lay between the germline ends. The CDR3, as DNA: TGTGCCTGGAGTGTGGGGGGGGCAGTGGATCAGCCCCAGCATTTT. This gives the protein CAWSVGGAVDQPQHF.

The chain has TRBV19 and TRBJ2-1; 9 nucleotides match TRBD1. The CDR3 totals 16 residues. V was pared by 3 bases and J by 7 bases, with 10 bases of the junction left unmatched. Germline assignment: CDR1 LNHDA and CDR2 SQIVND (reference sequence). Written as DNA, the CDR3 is TGTGCCAGTAGTATGGGCGGGACAGGGTTGTTGAATGAGCAGTTCTTC. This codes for CASSMGGTGLLNEQFF.

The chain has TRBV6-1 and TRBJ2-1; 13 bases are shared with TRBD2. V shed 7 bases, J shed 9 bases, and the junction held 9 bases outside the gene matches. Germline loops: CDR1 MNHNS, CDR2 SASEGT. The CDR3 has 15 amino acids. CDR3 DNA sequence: TGTGCCAGCAACGGACTAGCGGGAGTCTTAAGTGAGCAGTTCTTC. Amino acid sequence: CASNGLAGVLSEQFF.

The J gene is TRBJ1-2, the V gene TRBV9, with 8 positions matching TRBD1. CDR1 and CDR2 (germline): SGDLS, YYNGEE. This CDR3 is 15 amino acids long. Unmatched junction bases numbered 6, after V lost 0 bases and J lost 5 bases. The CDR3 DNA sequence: TGTGCCAGCAGCGTAGAAGGGCAGGGGGCTTATGGCTACACCTTC. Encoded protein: CASSVEGQGAYGYTF.